Listed below are T cell receptor beta chains from one sample, sequenced in a study of radiation and T cells in renal cell carcinoma. Some clones are missing from TCRdb's copy, which holds only in-frame ones; the method was immunoSEQ multiplex PCR. The sample carries tens of thousands of clones, around four fifths recorded once. Specimen: blood, collected from a patient whose treatment included radiotherapy and nephrectomy. Receptors originate from a man between 50 and 59 years old with renal cell carcinoma. Both conserved end residues are part of each CDR3.

v_call: TRBV4-1
cdr3_aa: CASSQDYSGSGNSPLHF

v_call: TRBV27
cdr3_aa: CASSTNNSPLHF

v_call: TRBV18
cdr3_aa: CASSPGLANTGELFF

v_call: TRBV5-1
cdr3_aa: CASSLGLAGLAEETQYF

v_call: TRBV11-1
cdr3_aa: CASSLSGGRNTEAFF

v_call: TRBV15
cdr3_aa: CATSGVLHNEQFF

v_call: TRBV5-1
cdr3_aa: CASSQETNYGYTF

v_call: TRBV14
cdr3_aa: CASSPLGANRLFF

v_call: TRBV10-1
cdr3_aa: CASSERTPGGEQFF

v_call: TRBV7-2
cdr3_aa: CASSRTGVVGEYEQYF

v_call: TRBV6-1
cdr3_aa: CASNVRGQYEQYF

v_call: TRBV6-1
cdr3_aa: CASSPRYGGTEAFF

v_call: TRBV7-9
cdr3_aa: CASPVSGELFF

v_call: TRBV19
cdr3_aa: CASSIKAILAGVGYEQYF

v_call: TRBV7-9
cdr3_aa: CASSLAGQEANVLTF

v_call: TRBV5-5
cdr3_aa: CASSFRAESSTDTQYF

v_call: TRBV6-5
cdr3_aa: CASSFTGGNQPQHF

v_call: TRBV2
cdr3_aa: CASSESGGPRSGNTIYF

v_call: TRBV2
cdr3_aa: CASRSSSYEQYF

v_call: TRBV7-3
cdr3_aa: CASSLIATSNTGELFF

v_call: TRBV27
cdr3_aa: CASSLSPRQAPGYGYTF

v_call: TRBV10-1
cdr3_aa: CASRARQLTYEQYF

v_call: TRBV7-3
cdr3_aa: CASSRGDLNTEAFF

v_call: TRBV2
cdr3_aa: CASGPMGTEAFF

v_call: TRBV19
cdr3_aa: CASSSAGGPETQYF

v_call: TRBV5-1
cdr3_aa: CASSTGSNYGYTF

v_call: TRBV5-1
cdr3_aa: CASSGDRTRSYEQYF

v_call: TRBV30
cdr3_aa: CAWETGFGEKLFF

v_call: TRBV10-3
cdr3_aa: CAISETSGPGSLGYTF